This T cell receptor (beta chain) derives from a study of shared T cell receptors in the human thymus. The V end was cut by 4 bases, the J end by 4 bases, with 4 bases between. Germline values: CDR1 MNHEY, CDR2 SMNVEV (reference sequence). The CDR3 sequence is 11 residues long. Using immunoSEQ multiplex PCR, the repertoire was profiled, and TCRdb retains in-frame clones only, with some absent. Seen here are some 700,000 clones, around 85% observed once, and the top ten hold over 0.008%. The same sample was also used in a study of human thymus T cells. That publication notes: Thymus pieces cut out during corrective heart surgery were the tissue that was used.

This clonotype was sampled from a girl less than two years old with a congenital heart defect. This chain uses TRBV27 with TRBJ2-5; D is undetermined. The sequenced sample was thymocytes. CDR3 region: CASSSGETQYF. The CDR3 DNA sequence: TGTGCCAGCAGTTCAGGAGAGACCCAGTACTTC.